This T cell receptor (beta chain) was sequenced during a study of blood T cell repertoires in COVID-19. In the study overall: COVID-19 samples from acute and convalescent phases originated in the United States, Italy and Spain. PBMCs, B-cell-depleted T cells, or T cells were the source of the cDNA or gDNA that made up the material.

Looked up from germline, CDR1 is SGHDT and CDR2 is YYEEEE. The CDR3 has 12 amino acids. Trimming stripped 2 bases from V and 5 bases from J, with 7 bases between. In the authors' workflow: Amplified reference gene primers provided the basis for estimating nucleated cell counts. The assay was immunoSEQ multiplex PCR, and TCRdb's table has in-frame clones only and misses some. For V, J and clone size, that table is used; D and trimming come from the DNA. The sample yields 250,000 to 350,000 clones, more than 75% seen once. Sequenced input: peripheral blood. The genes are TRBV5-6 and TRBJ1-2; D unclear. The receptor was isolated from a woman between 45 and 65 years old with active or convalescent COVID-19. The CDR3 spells CASSLASYGYTF. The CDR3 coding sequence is TGTGCCAGCAGCTTAGCCTCTTATGGCTACACCTTC.